This entry lists 24 T cell receptor beta chains sequenced from one sample in a study of T-cell memory formation after mild COVID-19. In TCRdb, the 5' RACE reads were re-called with MiXCR into one record per CDR3 protein. The sample has 470,000 or so distinct CDR3 sequences, roughly 20% seen once; the top ten hold 8.4%. The sequenced sample was PBMCs or a T cell subset sorted from them (not recorded which). These receptor sequences come from an adult woman who had mild COVID-19 (a few samples of this study predate the infection). Cell type and time point are not known.

This chain joins TRBV5-1 and TRBJ1-2; D is undetermined. This CDR3 is built from 14 residues. Trimming stripped 3 bases from V and 3 bases from J, with 12 bases between. Germline V gene lookup returns CDR1 SGHRS and CDR2 YFSETQ. DNA for the CDR3: TGCGCCAGCAGCTGGGCCAGCAGCGACTATGGCTACACCTTC. Translation: CASSWASSDYGYTF.

A few counts support this clonotype. This chain links TRBV7-9 with TRBJ2-7; possibly TRBD2 for D (5 bases). Germline V gene data show CDR1 as SEHNR and CDR2 as FQNEAQ (reference sequence). The CDR3 is made up of 11 amino acids. Trimming pared 5 bases from V and 11 bases from J, leaving 13 bases between. CDR3 DNA: TGTGCCAGCAGCGCGGACTTTGGAAAGTACTTC. It is translated as CASSADFGKYF.

This clonotype turned up a few times. The chain joins TRBV6-6 to TRBJ2-7; 8 bases align to TRBD1. CDR3 size: 15 residues. Germline CDR1 is MNHNY and CDR2 is SVGAGI (reference sequence). Trimming cost V 6 bases and J 5 bases; bases outside gene matches: 12. The CDR3 sequence: CASSEDRTGIHEQYF. In nucleotides, the CDR3 is TGTGCCAGCAGCGAAGACCGGACAGGGATCCACGAGCAGTACTTC.

This clonotype showed up just a few times. The rearrangement joins TRBV12-3 or TRBV12-4 to TRBJ1-5; D call uncertain. The CDR3 has 13 residues. Trimming removed 7 bases at V and 1 base at J, with 8 bases between. CDR3 region: CASNKDSNQPQHF. CDR3 bases: TGTGCCAGCAATAAGGACAGCAATCAGCCCCAGCATTTT.

This chain joins TRBV7-8 and TRBJ2-7; TRBD1 agrees at 9 bases. The CDR3 spans 12 residues. Germline lookup yields CDR1 SGHVS and CDR2 FQNEAQ. Losses at the gene ends were 4 bases for V and 10 bases for J; bases not matched to a gene: 5. The CDR3 DNA reads as TGTGCCAGCAGCTGGGGACAGGGCGACCAGTACTTC. Protein product: CASSWGQGDQYF.

This clonotype was recorded a few times. The V call is TRBV27, the J call TRBJ2-3, with a tentative D call TRBD2 (6 bases). Germline-derived CDR1 and CDR2 are MNHEY and SMNVEV (reference sequence). The ends were cut back, 2 bases at V and 5 bases at J, with 11 bases in the middle. The CDR3 loop spans 14 amino acids. CDR3 in amino acids: CASSLTGVLDTQYF. Written as DNA, the CDR3 is TGTGCCAGCAGTTTAACGGGAGTGTTAGATACGCAGTATTTT.

This clonotype was recorded a few times. The V call is TRBV6-5, the J call TRBJ1-5, with 7 positions matching TRBD1. The CDR3 sequence is 15 residues long. J gave up 4 bases and V 6 bases, and 9 bases lay outside the gene matches. Germline assignment: CDR1 MNHEY and CDR2 SVGAGI. The CDR3, as DNA: TGTGCCAGCAGGGCTAGGGGGCTAGGTAATCAGCCCCAGCATTTT. Protein: CASRARGLGNQPQHF.

CDR3 nucleotide sequence: TGTGCCAGCAGTGAATACCTGGGAGAGAACACTGAAGCTTTCTTT. Residues: CASSEYLGENTEAFF. The J gene is TRBJ1-1, the V gene TRBV2; no firm D call. Germline CDR1 and CDR2: SNHLY and FYNNEI. Deletions cut 2 bases from V and 1 base from J, with 11 bases between. The CDR3 has 15 residues.

The chain uses TRBV7-2 and TRBJ2-1; possible D gene TRBD2, 5 bases. The germline V and J ends were trimmed by 3 bases and 5 bases, with 17 bases remaining between them. Germline values: CDR1 SGHTA, CDR2 FQGNSA. CDR3 length equals 16 residues. CDR3 sequence: CASSLIPRGANNEQFF. DNA for the CDR3: TGTGCCAGCAGCTTGATTCCCCGGGGAGCCAACAATGAGCAGTTCTTC.

This clonotype was counted ten times or more. The chain is built from TRBV10-3 and TRBJ2-7; 12 bases are a match to TRBD1. V shed 10 bases, J shed 4 bases, and the junction held 11 bases outside the gene matches. The CDR3 runs 15 residues. Germline loops: CDR1 ENHRY, CDR2 SYGVKD. The CDR3 DNA is TGTGCCACCGGGGGGACAGGGGGCGAGAGGTACGAGCAGTACTTC. Encoded protein: CATGGTGGERYEQYF.

This rearrangement joins TRBV20-1 to TRBJ2-3; 10 positions agree with TRBD2. Germline lookup yields CDR1 DFQATT and CDR2 SNEGSKA (reference sequence). The CDR3 has 16 amino acids. J was trimmed by 8 bases and V by 8 bases; bases with no gene match: 19. CDR3 nucleotides: TGCAGTCTGACTGGAGCTAGCGGGGGCCGTAGGGGTACGCAGTATTTT. This gives the protein CSLTGASGGRRGTQYF.

CDR3 in DNA: TGCGCCAGCAGCTTGGGGGGATTCCAAGAGACCCAGTACTTC. This sequence encodes CASSLGGFQETQYF. The V call is TRBV5-1, the J call TRBJ2-5; D is undetermined. The CDR3 runs 14 residues. Germline-derived CDR1 and CDR2 are SGHRS and YFSETQ. The ends were cut back, 0 bases at V and 1 base at J, with 7 bases in the middle.

This clonotype was counted many times. This chain links TRBV4-2 with TRBJ2-2; tentatively, D is TRBD2 (5 bases). This CDR3 region has 16 residues. The germline gives CDR1 LGHNA, CDR2 YNFKEQ. V lost 4 bases to trimming and J lost 0 bases, with 12 bases between them. The CDR3 reads CASSPSSGANTGELFF. CDR3 bases: TGTGCCAGCAGCCCCTCCTCCGGGGCGAACACCGGGGAGCTGTTTTTT.

This clonotype occurred a few times. The chain is built from TRBV14 and TRBJ2-5; D is ambiguous. V lost 1 base and J 6 bases, leaving 9 bases between the germline ends. This CDR3 spans 13 amino acids. Germline V gene data show CDR1 as SGHDN and CDR2 as FVKESK. The CDR3 nucleotides read TGTGCCAGCAGCCAAGGGGTCCGAAAGACCCAGTACTTC. This sequence encodes CASSQGVRKTQYF.

The gene calls are TRBV18 and TRBJ1-6, with 7 bases that match TRBD1. Trimming took 1 base from V and 7 from J; bases not matched to a gene: 4. The CDR3 runs 15 residues. Germline V gene lookup returns CDR1 KGHSH and CDR2 LQKENI. The CDR3 DNA sequence: TGTGCCAGCTCACCACAGGGGGCTAGAAATTCACCCCTCCACTTT. Translated, it gives CASSPQGARNSPLHF.

The sample holds a few counts of this clonotype. The rearrangement joins TRBV6-5 to TRBJ2-7; D ambiguous. Trimming shortened V by 6 bases and J by 6 bases, and 18 bases separated the two germline ends. Germline loops: CDR1 MNHEY, CDR2 SVGAGI. The CDR3 spans 14 residues. CDR3 in DNA: TGTGCCAGCAGACTCTCCTCGGGTTGCTGCGAGCAGTACTTC. Its translation is CASRLSSGCCEQYF.

This clonotype was observed a few times. The genes are TRBV12-3 or TRBV12-4 and TRBJ1-1; tentative D call: TRBD1 (5 bases). The CDR3 spans 11 residues. V lost 1 base and J 11 bases, leaving 8 bases between the germline ends. This CDR3 reads CASSLGGVAFF. CDR3 coding DNA: TGTGCCAGCAGTTTAGGAGGGGTGGCTTTCTTT.

The chain recombines TRBV7-3 with TRBJ1-1; D unresolved. V lost 5 bases and J lost 6, with 13 bases in between. The CDR3 has 13 residues. Germline CDR1 is SGHTA and CDR2 is FQGTGA. As DNA, the CDR3 is TGTGCCAGCAGCCCCAAGCCCCGGGCTGAAGCTTTCTTT. It specifies CASSPKPRAEAFF.

This clonotype was counted ten times or more. DNA for the CDR3: TGCGCCAGCAGCACCGGACAGGGGAGAGACGAGCAGTACTTC. Amino acid sequence: CASSTGQGRDEQYF. This rearrangement joins TRBV5-1 to TRBJ2-7; the match to TRBD1 covers 9 bases. The CDR3 covers 14 residues. The germline gives CDR1 SGHRS, CDR2 YFSETQ. V lost 4 bases and J lost 5; bases outside the gene matches: 7.

The V call is TRBV5-5, the J call TRBJ2-7; weak D call: TRBD1 (5 bases). V dropped 2 bases and J dropped 2 bases, with 14 bases sitting between them. Germline-derived CDR1 and CDR2 are SGHKS and YYEKEE (reference sequence). This CDR3 is 15 amino acids long. CDR3 residues: CASSFQGGWTYEQYF. The CDR3 DNA follows: TGTGCCAGCAGCTTCCAGGGCGGCTGGACCTACGAGCAGTACTTC.

This clonotype was observed a few times. J is TRBJ2-1 and V is TRBV24-1; TRBD1 matches at 8 bases. Trimming took 9 bases from V and 4 from J; bases not matched to a gene: 4. This CDR3 is 13 amino acids long. Germline CDR1 reads KGHDR; CDR2 reads SFDVKD. The CDR3 DNA sequence: TGTGCCACCGGCAGGACAGGGTACAATGAGCAGTTCTTC. Its protein is CATGRTGYNEQFF.

This rearrangement joins TRBV6-5 to TRBJ2-1; 7 nucleotides agree with TRBD2. V lost 5 bases, J lost 2 bases, and 9 bases stayed unmatched. The CDR3 covers 16 residues. From germline, CDR1 is MNHEY and CDR2 SVGAGI. In DNA, the CDR3 is TGTGCCAGCAGTGTGGGGGGGTCACCCGCCTACAATGAGCAGTTCTTC. Encoded protein: CASSVGGSPAYNEQFF.

The chain carries TRBV10-3 and TRBJ2-1; 9 bases are shared with TRBD2. Trimming removed 2 bases from V and 7 bases from J; junction bases left unmatched: 12. The CDR3 spans 17 residues. CDR1 ENHRY and CDR2 SYGVKD come from the germline V gene. CDR3 DNA sequence: TGTGCCATCAGTGAGCCGGACGGCGGGGGGGTGGGAAATGAGCAGTTCTTC. Protein sequence: CAISEPDGGGVGNEQFF.

The table lists this clonotype with a few counts. This rearrangement joins TRBV6-2 or TRBV6-3 to TRBJ1-5, with 9 bases that match TRBD1. Germline CDR1 is MNHEY and CDR2 is SVGEGT. After removal of 0 bases from V and 8 bases from J, the junction contained 5 bases not matched to a gene. The CDR3 has 15 amino acids. In nucleotides, the CDR3 is TGTGCCAGCAGTTACTCCCACAGGGGGCCCGAGCCCCAGCATTTT. Translated, it gives CASSYSHRGPEPQHF.